One T cell receptor (beta chain) is described in this entry. The sample comes from a study of OX40 agonist ivuxolimab in advanced cancers. As for the study in general: Dose-escalation patients had hepatocellular carcinoma, melanoma, renal cell or head and neck cancer.

The V gene's germline CDR1 is KGHSH and CDR2 LQKENI. The length of the CDR3 is 13 residues. The V gene lost 3 bases and the J gene lost 7 bases, with 12 bases spanning the gap. Assay used: immunoSEQ multiplex PCR; TCRdb lists only in-frame clones, some missing. The sample includes some 38,000 clones, roughly 91% of them seen just once. The sequence was obtained from an adult with an advanced solid tumor such as melanoma, head and neck, liver or kidney cancer. Specimen: CD4+ or CD8+ T cells sorted from blood, collected in a trial of the OX40 agonist ivuxolimab. The chain employs TRBV18 and TRBJ2-5; D is ambiguous. CDR3 sequence reads: CASSPVGRLTQYF. The CDR3, as DNA: TGTGCCAGCTCACCGGTTGGCAGGTTGACCCAGTACTTC.